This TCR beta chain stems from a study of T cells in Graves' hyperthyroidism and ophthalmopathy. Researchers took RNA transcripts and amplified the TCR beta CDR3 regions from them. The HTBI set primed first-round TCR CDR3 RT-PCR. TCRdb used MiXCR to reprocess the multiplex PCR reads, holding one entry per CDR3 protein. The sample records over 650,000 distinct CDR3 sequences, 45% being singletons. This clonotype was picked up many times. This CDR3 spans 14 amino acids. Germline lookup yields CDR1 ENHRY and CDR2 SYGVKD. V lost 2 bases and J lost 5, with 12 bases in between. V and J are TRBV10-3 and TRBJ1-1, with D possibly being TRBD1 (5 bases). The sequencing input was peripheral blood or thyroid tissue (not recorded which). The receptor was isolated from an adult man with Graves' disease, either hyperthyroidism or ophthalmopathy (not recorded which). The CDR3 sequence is CAISEAGGGTEAFF. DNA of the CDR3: TGTGCCATCAGTGAGGCCGGGGGAGGGACTGAAGCTTTCTTT.